The clone carrying this T cell receptor (beta chain) has a handful of counts. The antigen remains undetermined. This record belongs to a study of beta chain features in type 1 diabetes. For the study at large: Regarding age, gender and cell yields, patients proved similar to healthy donors. Findings of the study overall: In patients and controls equally, PCR might favor templates that are shorter. Among all four CD4+ subsets, Type 1 diabetes patients had TCRB CDR3s that were moderately but significantly shorter.

Isolated RNA was reverse transcribed in full, so expressed TCRB transcripts were sequenced. Sequenced by immunoSEQ multiplex PCR; TCRdb stores in-frame clones only, minus some. The sample consists of 600,000 to 700,000 clones, under 15% of them appearing once. Per the germline V gene, CDR1 is SQVTM and CDR2 is ANQGSEA. Trimming cost V 4 bases and J 6 bases; bases outside gene matches: 8. This CDR3 contains 13 residues. This rearrangement joins TRBV29-1 to TRBJ1-1, with 7 nucleotides matching TRBD1. The clonotype was recovered from a man aged 18 to 29 with type 1 diabetes. The sample consisted of naive CD4+ T cells from blood. The CDR3 sequence: CSVVRGGLAEAFF. CDR3 bases: TGCAGCGTTGTTCGAGGGGGCCTGGCTGAAGCTTTCTTT.